One and the same sample provided the 19 T cell receptor beta chains below, sequenced in a study of T cell repertoires in cytomegalovirus infection (dated by TCRdb to between 2018 and 2021). Sequenced on an Illumina HiSeq 1500. TCRdb itself trimmed the public reads at Q25 with fastp, ran MiXCR and retained productive beta chains. Rows matching on CDR3 protein sequence are summarized as one entry with the most common DNA and genes. This sample has about 190,000 distinct CDR3 sequences in its table, and about 30% of those were observed once. The top ten constitute 30% to 35% of the sample. The sample comprised PBMCs. Receptors originate from a human donor in good health (CMV status not recorded). Some clones in this sample may be carry-over from other donors' samples.

This chain joins TRBV25-1 and TRBJ1-1, with TRBD1 matching 9 bases. CDR1 and CDR2 (germline): MGHDK, SYGVNS. Unmatched junction bases numbered 9, after V lost 5 bases and J lost 5 bases. This CDR3 is built from 15 residues. Here the CDR3 DNA reads TGTGCCAGCAGTCCGACGGGACAGGGAAAGACTGAAGCTTTCTTT. Translation: CASSPTGQGKTEAFF.

CDR3 sequence (DNA): TGTGCCAGCTCCAAACCAGGCGGGACGGATCTCTATGGCTACACCTTC. Its protein product is CASSKPGGTDLYGYTF. The V gene is TRBV7-8, the J gene TRBJ1-2; possible D gene TRBD1, 5 bases. The CDR3 has 16 amino acids. In germline, CDR1 is SGHVS, CDR2 FQNEAQ. With 8 bases removed from V and 4 bases from J, the gap between germline ends came to 23 bases.

J is TRBJ1-2 and V is TRBV19, with D possibly matching TRBD1 (5 bases). The V gene lost 3 bases and the J gene lost 6 bases, with 14 bases spanning the gap. This CDR3 is 14 amino acids long. The germline gives CDR1 LNHDA, CDR2 SQIVND (reference sequence). The chain's CDR3 is CASSITRGQDGYTF. Here the CDR3 DNA reads TGTGCCAGTAGTATTACGCGGGGCCAGGATGGCTACACCTTC. The full variable domain, with the rest looked up from reference TRBV19 and TRBJ1-2, is DGGITQSPKYLFRKEGQNVTLSCEQNLNHDAMYWYRQDPGQGLRLIYYSQIVNDFQKGDIAEGYSVSREKKESFPLTVTSAQKNPTAFYLCASSITRGQDGYTFGSGTRLTVV.

This rearrangement joins TRBV7-9 to TRBJ2-4, with D unclear. V was trimmed by 3 bases and J by 0 bases, leaving 9 bases between them. Germline V CDR1 and CDR2: SEHNR, FQNEAQ (reference sequence). The CDR3 has 15 residues. The CDR3 loop is CASSFGELAKNIQYF. The CDR3 DNA reads TGTGCCAGCAGCTTTGGGGAACTAGCCAAAAACATTCAGTACTTC.

J is TRBJ2-5 and V is TRBV7-6; 7 positions match TRBD1. The CDR3 extends over 16 amino acids. Germline CDR1 and CDR2: SGHVS and FNYEAQ. The trim removed 4 bases at V and 3 bases at J, leaving 11 bases unmatched. DNA of the CDR3: TGTGCCAGCAGCTCCCGATTAACGACAGGGAAAGAGACCCAGTACTTC. Its translation: CASSSRLTTGKETQYF.

The chain uses TRBV10-1 and TRBJ2-1; 9 bases match TRBD2. The CDR3 is 18 residues long. The V gene's germline CDR1 is WNHNN and CDR2 SYGVQD (reference sequence). J gave up 3 bases and V 4 bases, and 13 bases lay outside the gene matches. The CDR3 sequence: CASSAASGGLSGYNEQFF. Here the CDR3 DNA reads TGCGCCAGCAGTGCAGCGAGCGGGGGGTTATCGGGCTACAATGAGCAGTTCTTC.

This clonotype has a handful of counts. The V and J genes are TRBV7-9 and TRBJ1-1, with 7 bases that match TRBD1. Germline CDR1 and CDR2: SEHNR and FQNEAQ (reference sequence). There are 14 residues in the CDR3. With V trimmed by 6 bases and J by 2 bases, 6 bases remained unmatched. This chain's CDR3 is CASSRTGANTEAFF. The CDR3 coding sequence is TGTGCCAGCAGTCGGACAGGCGCCAACACTGAAGCTTTCTTT.

This clonotype was detected a few times. The rearrangement links TRBV5-1 to TRBJ1-1; tentatively, D is TRBD1 (6 bases). V gave up 5 bases and J gave up 4 bases, with 15 bases separating them. Germline loops: CDR1 SGHRS, CDR2 YFSETQ. The CDR3 is 14 amino acids. The chain's CDR3 is CASSSGTGATEAFF. CDR3 DNA sequence: TGCGCCAGCAGTTCAGGGACGGGGGCCACTGAAGCTTTCTTT.

This clonotype was counted many times. V is TRBV7-2 and J is TRBJ2-3; 8 bases are shared with TRBD2. CDR3 length equals 16 residues. V was pared by 1 base and J by 2 bases, with 5 bases of the junction left unmatched. CDR1 is SGHTA, CDR2 FQGNSA, per germline. DNA of the CDR3: TGTGCCAGCAGCTTAGGCCAGCGGGGGCCCACAGATACGCAGTATTTT. Translated: CASSLGQRGPTDTQYF. Drawing the rest from reference TRBV7-2 and TRBJ2-3, the complete variable domain is GAGVSQSPSNKVTEKGKDVELRCDPISGHTALYWYRQSLGQGLEFLIYFQGNSAPDKSGLPSDRFSAERTGGSVSTLTIQRTQQEDSAVYLCASSLGQRGPTDTQYFGPGTRLTVL.

This clonotype was counted at least ten times. This chain links TRBV7-2 with TRBJ1-1; D is possibly TRBD1 (6 bases). The germline V gene has CDR1 SGHTA and CDR2 FQGNSA. Between the trimmed V and J ends, which lost 2 bases and 6 bases, there was a span of 7 bases. This CDR3 comprises 12 residues. The CDR3 is CASSLRQAEAFF. In nucleotides, the CDR3 is TGTGCCAGCAGCTTAAGACAGGCTGAAGCTTTCTTT.

This clonotype was counted only a few times. The J gene is TRBJ2-1, the V gene TRBV6-2 or TRBV6-3; TRBD2 matches at 9 bases. CDR3 length: 13 amino acids. The germline CDR1 and CDR2 sequences are MNHEY and SVGEGT. With 4 bases clipped from V and 9 bases from J, the junction kept 4 bases outside the gene matches. CDR3 in amino acids: CASSSGTSSEQFF. CDR3 in DNA: TGTGCCAGCAGTTCCGGGACTAGCAGTGAGCAGTTCTTC.

There are a few counts of this clonotype. The chain uses TRBV12-3 or TRBV12-4 and TRBJ1-1; D gene unclear. Trimming cost V 3 bases and J 8 bases, with 10 bases left between them. This CDR3 is 12 amino acids long. For the CDR3, the DNA is TGTGCCAGCAGTTTCGGCAGTAGGGAAGCTTTCTTT. Protein: CASSFGSREAFF.

This clonotype was detected only a few times. The gene calls are TRBV5-4 and TRBJ2-4, with D possibly matching TRBD1 (6 bases). V was pared by 1 base and J by 6 bases, with 11 bases between. The CDR3 extends over 14 amino acids. Germline V gene lookup returns CDR1 SGHNT and CDR2 YYREEE (reference sequence). CDR3 in amino acids: CASSLPGDPNIQYF. The CDR3 coding sequence is TGTGCCAGCAGCTTGCCAGGGGATCCAAACATTCAGTACTTC.

The chain links TRBV19 to TRBJ1-5, with TRBD1 matching 8 bases. Trimming removed 4 bases from V and 4 bases from J; junction bases left unmatched: 9. Germline assignment: CDR1 LNHDA and CDR2 SQIVND (reference sequence). The CDR3 is 16 amino acids. As DNA, the CDR3 is TGTGCCAGTAGTAGCCGGGACAGGCTACCGAATCAGCCCCAGCATTTT. Protein product: CASSSRDRLPNQPQHF.

In the case of this clonotype: Being one base from a much bigger clone, this may be a read error. The CDR3 ends on some other residue instead of the conserved phenylalanine or tryptophan, so this is likely a read error. The chain has TRBV7-2 and TRBJ2-5; no clear D. This CDR3 region has 13 residues. Germline lookup yields CDR1 SGHTA and CDR2 FQGNSA. V shed 5 bases and J shed 5 bases, with 12 bases lying between them. The CDR3 region has the DNA TGTGCCAGCAGCCCGCAACTATTGGAGACCCAGTACTAC. Protein: CASSPQLLETQYY.

The rearrangement links TRBV7-2 to TRBJ2-5; D is unresolved. The CDR3 has 14 residues. Between the trimmed V and J ends, which lost 2 bases and 5 bases, there was a span of 12 bases. CDR1 and CDR2 (germline): SGHTA, FQGNSA. The CDR3 DNA follows: TGTGCCAGCAGCTTAAATACCCCCCCCGAGACCCAGTACTTC. Amino acid sequence: CASSLNTPPETQYF.

The rearrangement links TRBV23-1 to TRBJ2-4; 8 nucleotides line up with TRBD1. TRBV23-1 is filed as an ORF, its function uncertain. This CDR3 region has 17 residues. J lost 2 bases, V lost 0 bases, and 6 bases had no gene match. For the CDR3, the DNA is TGCGCCAGCAGTCAATCGGGACAGGTTCGCACCAAAAACATTCAGTACTTC. Its protein product is CASSQSGQVRTKNIQYF.

This clonotype was seen a handful of times. The CDR3 DNA reads TGTGCCAGCAGCTTAGAGCGTGACGAGACCCAGTACTTC. This encodes CASSLERDETQYF. This chain connects TRBV11-3 to TRBJ2-5; no firm D call. CDR1 and CDR2 (germline): SGHNT, YENEEA. V dropped 0 bases and J dropped 5 bases, with 7 bases sitting between them. The CDR3 extends over 13 amino acids.

The V and J genes are TRBV7-2 and TRBJ2-1, with 10 bases fitting TRBD2. The germline CDR1 and CDR2 sequences are SGHTA and FQGNSA. V lost 5 bases, J lost 6 bases, and 7 bases stayed unmatched. This CDR3 contains 15 residues. The CDR3 reads CASSPYSGGSNEQFF. DNA of the CDR3: TGTGCCAGCAGCCCTTATAGCGGGGGGTCCAATGAGCAGTTCTTC.